This T cell receptor (beta chain) came from a study of lymphopenia after photon versus proton radiotherapy. The V gene lost 0 bases and the J gene lost 3 bases, with 8 bases spanning the gap. The germline V gene has CDR1 LNHDA and CDR2 SQIVND (reference sequence). This CDR3 comprises 14 residues. Sequencing used immunoSEQ multiplex PCR; TCRdb keeps in-frame clones, though not all of them. The sample has fewer than 20,000 clones, more than 85% seen once. Only one count was recorded for this clone. The receptor was isolated from a woman aged 35 to 49 with cholangiocarcinoma. This material consisted of peripheral blood, taken from a patient treated with photon-based radiotherapy. V is TRBV19 and J is TRBJ1-1, with D tentatively TRBD1 (6 bases). The CDR3 here is CASSIDRGDTEAFF. CDR3 in DNA: TGTGCCAGTAGTATAGACAGGGGTGACACTGAAGCTTTCTTT.